The T cell receptor (beta chain) under discussion was sequenced for a study of shared clonotypes between healthy human individuals. Naive CD8 isolation took CD45RO-negative cells positively selected for CCR7 and excluded terminally differentiated effector memory CD45RA+ cells. Broader study findings: Apart from blood, nothing was sampled; tissue repertoires likely differ.

The CDR3 is made up of 12 amino acids. Trimming cost V 10 bases and J 3 bases; bases outside gene matches: 5. Germline loops: CDR1 ENHRY, CDR2 SYGVKD. Assay used: immunoSEQ multiplex PCR; TCRdb lists only in-frame clones, some missing. The table shows hundreds of thousands of clones, with roughly 98% occurring only once. To note about this clone: Its antigen remains unidentified.

This sequence joins TRBV10-3 and TRBJ2-7, with 8 bases fitting TRBD1. Material: naive CD8+ T cells sorted from blood. This sequence was found in a man younger than 40 in good health. The CDR3 here is CASRQGYYEQYF. The CDR3 DNA sequence: TGTGCCAGTCGACAGGGGTACTACGAGCAGTACTTC.